The 32 T cell receptor beta chains in this list originate from one sample, sequenced in a study of cytotoxic CD8 clonotypes in ibrutinib-treated CLL. The assay was immunoSEQ multiplex PCR, and TCRdb's table has in-frame clones only and misses some. The sample has approximately 210,000 clones; about 72% are singletons. The starting material was PBMCs, obtained after 24 months of ibrutinib treatment. Source of these receptors: a human donor with chronic lymphocytic leukemia.

This clone was seen a single time. CDR3 DNA sequence: TGTGCCAGTGGGGGGACAGGGAATCAGCCCCAGCATTTT. It codes for CASGGTGNQPQHF. The rearrangement joins TRBV7-6 to TRBJ1-5; TRBD1 aligns across 9 bases. This CDR3 is 13 amino acids long. In germline, CDR1 is SGHVS, CDR2 FNYEAQ. Trimming removed 9 bases from V and 4 bases from J; junction bases left unmatched: 4.

The gene calls are TRBV30 and TRBJ2-1, with 7 bases aligning to TRBD2. Losses at the gene ends were 5 bases for V and 6 bases for J; bases not matched to a gene: 13. This CDR3 comprises 15 residues. Germline CDR1 reads GTSNPN; CDR2 reads SVGIG (reference sequence). DNA for the CDR3: TGTGCCTGGGGTAAGGGCCTAGCGGTTGTCAATGAGCAGTTCTTC. Translated: CAWGKGLAVVNEQFF.

In this sample, this clone turned up once. Other DNA sequences in this specimen translate into the identical CDR3. The J gene is TRBJ2-7, the V gene TRBV7-2; 10 bases match TRBD2. Germline CDR1 and CDR2: SGHTA and FQGNSA. The CDR3 is made up of 16 amino acids. V was clipped by 4 bases and J by 3 bases; unmatched bases: 9. The CDR3, as DNA: TGTGCCAGCAGCTCTTGGACCAGCGGGAGGGTCTACGAGCAGTACTTC. Its translation: CASSSWTSGRVYEQYF.

This clone was seen only a few times. This sequence joins TRBV10-1 and TRBJ2-5; unclear D gene. This CDR3 has 12 residues. Germline loops: CDR1 WNHNN, CDR2 SYGVQD (reference sequence). V dropped 6 bases and J dropped 1 base, with 6 bases sitting between them. The DNA of the CDR3 is TGCGCCAGCAGGGACGGCCAAGAGACCCAGTACTTC. This gives the protein CASRDGQETQYF.

The gene calls are TRBV7-9 and TRBJ2-1; D unclear. V dropped 4 bases and J dropped 0 bases, with 10 bases sitting between them. CDR3 size: 15 residues. Germline CDR1 and CDR2: SEHNR and FQNEAQ (reference sequence). In DNA, the CDR3 is TGTGCCAGCAGCTCCCGACAAAGCTCCTACAATGAGCAGTTCTTC. Translating gives CASSSRQSSYNEQFF.

The V and J genes are TRBV7-8 and TRBJ1-4; no reliable D call. With 5 bases removed from V and 5 bases from J, the gap between germline ends came to 12 bases. Germline-derived CDR1 and CDR2 are SGHVS and FQNEAQ. This CDR3 comprises 14 residues. The CDR3 region has the DNA TGTGCCAGCAGCCCGGACGGGCGGAATGAAAAACTGTTTTTT. Translating it yields CASSPDGRNEKLFF.

The CDR3 region has the DNA TGCAGCGTTGGTCGGAGCACAGATACGCAGTATTTT. Its translation is CSVGRSTDTQYF. The V call is TRBV29-1, the J call TRBJ2-3; D is uncertain. Germline V gene sequence: CDR1 SQVTM, CDR2 ANQGSEA. The ends were cut back, 4 bases at V and 0 bases at J, with 5 bases in the middle. The CDR3 has 12 amino acids.

The count of this clone is one. V usage is TRBV15 and J usage is TRBJ1-1; D is uncertain. Deletions cut 0 bases from V and 5 bases from J, with 10 bases between. CDR1 is LNHNV, CDR2 YYDKDF, per germline (reference sequence). This CDR3 contains 14 residues. This chain's CDR3 is CATSRDFGVTEAFF. In nucleotides, the CDR3 is TGTGCCACCAGCAGAGACTTTGGGGTTACTGAAGCTTTCTTT.

V is TRBV28 and J is TRBJ2-7; 8 bases fit TRBD1. Trimming at V came to 2 bases and at J to 3 bases, leaving 6 bases not matched to a gene. In germline, CDR1 is MDHEN, CDR2 SYDVKM. The CDR3 covers 15 residues. The CDR3 sequence: CASSLQGAKLYEQYF. CDR3 sequence (DNA): TGTGCCAGCAGTTTACAGGGGGCCAAACTCTACGAGCAGTACTTC.

V usage is TRBV2 and J usage is TRBJ1-1; tentatively, D is TRBD1 (5 bases). V lost 4 bases, J lost 5 bases, and 11 bases lay in between. This CDR3 has 13 residues. In germline, CDR1 is SNHLY, CDR2 FYNNEI. The CDR3 sequence: CASSGEGRTEAFF. Written as DNA, the CDR3 is TGTGCCAGCAGTGGTGAGGGGAGAACTGAAGCTTTCTTT.

The V gene is TRBV27, the J gene TRBJ2-3; D unresolved. CDR1 MNHEY and CDR2 SMNVEV come from the germline V gene (reference sequence). The V end was cut by 0 bases, the J end by 0 bases, with 7 bases between. The CDR3 totals 15 residues. The CDR3 sequence: CASSLSFGSTDTQYF. The CDR3 coding sequence is TGTGCCAGCAGTTTATCTTTCGGGAGCACAGATACGCAGTATTTT.

This chain connects TRBV5-1 to TRBJ2-1, with 12 bases lining up with TRBD1. This CDR3 has 14 amino acids. After removal of 6 bases from V and 8 bases from J, the junction contained 6 bases not matched to a gene. Per germline, CDR1 SGHRS and CDR2 YFSETQ. CDR3 DNA: TGCGCCAGCACGGGACAGGGGGCATTCGATGAGCAGTTCTTC. Residues: CASTGQGAFDEQFF. Full variable domain (rest looked up from reference TRBV5-1 and TRBJ2-1): KAGVTQTPRYLIKTRGQQVTLSCSPISGHRSVSWYQQTPGQGLQFLFEYFSETQRNKGNFPGRFSGRQFSNSRSEMNVSTLELGDSALYLCASTGQGAFDEQFFGPGTRLTVL.

The chain has TRBV18 and TRBJ1-2; the D is unclear. CDR1 is KGHSH, CDR2 LQKENI, per germline. Trimming shortened V by 6 bases and J by 8 bases, and 19 bases separated the two germline ends. The CDR3 has 14 amino acids. CDR3 coding DNA: TGTGCCAGCTCCCCATCGCCTGAGCACGAGGGCTACACCTTC. Translated: CASSPSPEHEGYTF.

This chain uses TRBV27 with TRBJ1-2; D unclear. The V and J ends lost 2 bases and 7 bases respectively, with 11 bases between them. This CDR3 spans 13 amino acids. CDR1 and CDR2 from the germline V gene are MNHEY and SMNVEV (reference sequence). Written as DNA, the CDR3 is TGTGCCAGCAGTTTACCGGGCGGGTCTGGCTACACCTTC. Protein sequence: CASSLPGGSGYTF.

The chain is built from TRBV2 and TRBJ2-5; 7 nucleotides line up with TRBD2. With V trimmed by 4 bases and J by 5 bases, 4 bases remained unmatched. Germline V gives CDR1 SNHLY, CDR2 FYNNEI. This CDR3 has 13 amino acids. DNA for the CDR3: TGTGCCAGCAGTGGGAATAGCGGGGAGACCCAGTACTTC. Translated, it gives CASSGNSGETQYF.

This clone has more than one count but fewer than ten. The rearrangement links TRBV7-3 to TRBJ2-1; 14 nucleotides align to TRBD2. After removal of 4 bases from V and 6 bases from J, the junction contained 5 bases not matched to a gene. The germline V gene has CDR1 SGHTA and CDR2 FQGTGA. There are 16 residues in the CDR3. CDR3 sequence (DNA): TGTGCCAGCAGCTGGGAAGGGACTAGCGGGAGCAATGAGCAGTTCTTC. Translated, it gives CASSWEGTSGSNEQFF.

This rearrangement joins TRBV11-3 to TRBJ2-7; TRBD1 aligns across 9 bases. Trimming at V came to 1 base and at J to 3 bases, leaving 4 bases not matched to a gene. Germline V gene sequence: CDR1 SGHNT, CDR2 YENEEA. The CDR3 has 15 amino acids. DNA of the CDR3: TGTGCCAGCAGCTTAGGTCCGGGACAGGGCTACGAGCAGTACTTC. It specifies CASSLGPGQGYEQYF.

This chain connects TRBV30 to TRBJ2-2; 7 bases are a match to TRBD1. V lost 5 bases to trimming and J lost 7 bases; unmatched junction nucleotides: 4. CDR1 is GTSNPN, CDR2 SVGIG, per germline (reference sequence). This CDR3 has 12 amino acids. CDR3 loop: CAWGQVRGELFF. CDR3 nucleotide sequence: TGTGCCTGGGGACAGGTTCGCGGGGAGCTGTTTTTT.

The genes are TRBV7-2 and TRBJ2-3; 12 bases line up with TRBD2. The CDR3 contains 18 residues. Germline V lookup: CDR1 SGHTA, CDR2 FQGNSA. J gave up 0 bases and V 5 bases, and 9 bases lay outside the gene matches. In DNA, the CDR3 is TGTGCCAGCAGCCTCCGGACTAGCGGGAAGGCTAGCACAGATACGCAGTATTTT. Protein: CASSLRTSGKASTDTQYF.

The V call is TRBV2, the J call TRBJ1-2, with 7 bases matching TRBD1. Germline loops: CDR1 SNHLY, CDR2 FYNNEI. J gave up 8 bases and V 2 bases, and 11 bases lay outside the gene matches. This CDR3 is built from 15 residues. The CDR3 DNA reads as TGTGCCAGCAGTGAATATTTAGGGGGCGCGTCAGGCTACACCTTC. Translation gives CASSEYLGGASGYTF.

This chain joins TRBV2 and TRBJ2-5, with 7 bases lining up with TRBD1. The trim removed 6 bases at V and 1 base at J, leaving 8 bases unmatched. The germline gives CDR1 SNHLY, CDR2 FYNNEI. This CDR3 region has 15 residues. The CDR3 region has the DNA TGTGCCAGCAGGATTGACAGGGTCGGCCAAGAGACCCAGTACTTC. Translating it yields CASRIDRVGQETQYF.

The chain couples TRBV6-5 to TRBJ1-4; 7 bases match TRBD1. Germline assignment: CDR1 MNHEY and CDR2 SVGAGI. V was pared by 0 bases and J by 2 bases, with 3 bases of the junction left unmatched. This CDR3 contains 16 residues. The chain's CDR3 is CASSYSRQGTNEKLFF. CDR3 coding DNA: TGTGCCAGCAGTTACTCACGACAGGGCACTAATGAAAAACTGTTTTTT.

The V and J genes are TRBV5-1 and TRBJ2-6; TRBD2 aligns across 10 bases. V lost 1 base and J lost 1; bases outside the gene matches: 2. This CDR3 region has 17 residues. Per the germline V gene, CDR1 is SGHRS and CDR2 is YFSETQ. CDR3 DNA: TGCGCCAGCAGCTTGCCTAGCGGGAGTTCTGGGGCCAACGTCCTGACTTTC. It encodes CASSLPSGSSGANVLTF.

The genes are TRBV11-2 and TRBJ2-7; no clear D gene. V dropped 4 bases and J dropped 7 bases, with 8 bases sitting between them. Germline V gene data show CDR1 as SGHAT and CDR2 as FQNNGV. The CDR3 has 11 amino acids. The CDR3 protein is CASSSLWEQYF. DNA for the CDR3: TGTGCCAGCAGCTCCCTTTGGGAGCAGTACTTC. Full variable domain (remainder filled in from reference TRBV11-2 and TRBJ2-7): EAGVAQSPRYKIIEKRQSVAFWCNPISGHATLYWYQQILGQGPKLLIQFQNNGVVDDSQLPKDRFSAERLKGVDSTLKIQPAKLEDSAVYLCASSSLWEQYFGPGTRLTVT.

J is TRBJ2-7 and V is TRBV6-5, with TRBD2 identical over 9 bases. Germline CDR1 MNHEY, CDR2 SVGAGI. Trimming took 3 bases from V and 4 from J; bases not matched to a gene: 7. The CDR3 totals 15 residues. The CDR3, as DNA: TGTGCCAGCAGTTATTTGCGGGAGGGCCCATACGAGCAGTACTTC. It codes for CASSYLREGPYEQYF.

The gene calls are TRBV19 and TRBJ2-1; 7 bases line up with TRBD2. Germline lookup yields CDR1 LNHDA and CDR2 SQIVND (reference sequence). The CDR3 covers 16 residues. Unmatched junction bases numbered 13, after V lost 5 bases and J lost 6 bases. CDR3 in amino acids: CASSSGIGASGNEQFF. In nucleotides, the CDR3 is TGTGCCAGTAGTTCCGGAATCGGGGCTAGCGGCAATGAGCAGTTCTTC. Looking up the rest from reference TRBV19 and TRBJ2-1 gives the full variable domain: DGGITQSPKYLFRKEGQNVTLSCEQNLNHDAMYWYRQDPGQGLRLIYYSQIVNDFQKGDIAEGYSVSREKKESFPLTVTSAQKNPTAFYLCASSSGIGASGNEQFFGPGTRLTVL.

This clone was seen a handful of times. V gene TRBV28 combines with J gene TRBJ2-7; D is ambiguous. CDR1 and CDR2 from the germline V gene are MDHEN and SYDVKM. CDR3 size: 13 residues. Trimming left V 4 bases short and J 2 bases short, with 9 bases between. Here the CDR3 reads CASSSARTYEQYF. The CDR3 nucleotides read TGTGCCAGCAGTTCGGCCAGAACCTACGAGCAGTACTTC.

The chain joins TRBV18 to TRBJ2-1, with D hard to call. The CDR3 sequence is 16 residues long. Trimming removed 6 bases from V and 0 bases from J, with 15 bases in between. Looked up from germline, CDR1 is KGHSH and CDR2 is LQKENI. The CDR3 bases are TGTGCCAGCTCTCGTCGTCCGGAACCCTCCTACAATGAGCAGTTCTTC. It codes for CASSRRPEPSYNEQFF.

The rearrangement uses TRBV4-2 and TRBJ2-7; 8 bases align to TRBD1. V was clipped by 1 base and J by 5 bases; unmatched bases: 7. CDR3 length: 15 amino acids. CDR1 LGHNA and CDR2 YNFKEQ come from the germline V gene. The CDR3 bases are TGTGCCAGCAGCCAAGCCGGACAGGGATATAACGAGCAGTACTTC. Encoded protein: CASSQAGQGYNEQYF.

The chain recombines TRBV7-7 with TRBJ2-7, with a tentative D call TRBD2 (6 bases). V was pared by 5 bases and J by 0 bases, with 11 bases between. The length of the CDR3 is 14 residues. Germline assignment: CDR1 SSHAT and CDR2 FNYEAQ (reference sequence). The CDR3 DNA follows: TGTGCCAGCAGCAACGGGGGACCCTCCTACGAGCAGTACTTC. It is translated as CASSNGGPSYEQYF.

The chain links TRBV27 to TRBJ2-7; TRBD1 agrees at 10 bases. Trimming took 5 bases from V and 0 from J; bases not matched to a gene: 4. This CDR3 has 15 residues. CDR1 is MNHEY, CDR2 SMNVEV, per germline (reference sequence). This CDR3 reads CASSRTGGSSYEQYF. The CDR3 nucleotides read TGTGCCAGCAGTCGGACAGGGGGAAGCTCCTACGAGCAGTACTTC.

The CDR3: CASSLVSGNTIYF. The CDR3 nucleotides are TGTGCCAGCAGTTTAGTTTCTGGAAACACCATATATTTT. The gene calls are TRBV28 and TRBJ1-3; D unresolved. The germline V and J ends were trimmed by 2 bases and 1 base, with 3 bases remaining between them. Germline CDR1 is MDHEN and CDR2 is SYDVKM. The length of the CDR3 is 13 residues.